This T cell receptor (beta chain) is from a study of T cell repertoires in cytomegalovirus infection. Study-level background: Recently described HLA-C-restricted plus well-studied HLA-B-restricted CMV epitopes were used. Indications came from public TCR beta signatures; they pointed to CMV infection and to a matching HLA type.

The germline gives CDR1 SQVTM, CDR2 ANQGSEA. V gave up 4 bases and J gave up 7 bases, with 5 bases separating them. CDR3 length: 10 amino acids. MiXCR, applied by TCRdb to the reads, yields one record per CDR3 protein. The profile covers 450,000 to 650,000 distinct CDR3 sequences, with over 35% appearing a single time and 48% taken by the ten largest. A note on this clonotype: The antigen remains undetermined.

V usage is TRBV29-1 and J usage is TRBJ2-1; D is undetermined. The TCR sequence derives from a human donor in good health (CMV status not recorded). Some clones in this sample may be carry-over from other donors' samples. The sequencing here drew on cultured PBMCs, taken from culture after CMV antigen stimulation. CDR3 sequence (DNA): TGCAGCGTTGCCCGGAATGAGCAGTTCTTC. Its translation is CSVARNEQFF.